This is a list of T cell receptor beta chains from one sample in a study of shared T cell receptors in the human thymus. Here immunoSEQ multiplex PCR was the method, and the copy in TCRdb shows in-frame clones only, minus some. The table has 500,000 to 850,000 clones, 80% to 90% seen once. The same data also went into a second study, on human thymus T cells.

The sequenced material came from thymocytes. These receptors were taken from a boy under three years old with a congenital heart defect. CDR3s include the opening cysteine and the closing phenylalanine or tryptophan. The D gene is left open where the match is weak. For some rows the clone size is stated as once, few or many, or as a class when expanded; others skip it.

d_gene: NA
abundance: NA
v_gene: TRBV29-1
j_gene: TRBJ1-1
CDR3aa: CSARWGGWNTEAFF
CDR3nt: TGCAGCGCCCGGTGGGGAGGGTGGAACACTGAAGCTTTCTTT

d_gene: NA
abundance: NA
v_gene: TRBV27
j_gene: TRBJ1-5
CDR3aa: CASSLSGGPKGQPQHF
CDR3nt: TGTGCCAGCAGTTTATCAGGGGGACCAAAGGGTCAGCCCCAGCATTTT

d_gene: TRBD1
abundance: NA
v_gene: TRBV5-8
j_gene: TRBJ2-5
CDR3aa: CASSSRNDRVGLFETQYF
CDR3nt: TGTGCCAGCAGCTCACGAAACGACAGGGTCGGATTGTTTGAGACCCAGTACTTC

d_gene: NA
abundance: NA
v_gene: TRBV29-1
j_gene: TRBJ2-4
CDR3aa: CSVDLRFGTSGRSIQYF
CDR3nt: NA

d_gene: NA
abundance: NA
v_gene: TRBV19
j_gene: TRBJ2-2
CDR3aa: CASIQWNTGELFF
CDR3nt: TGTGCCAGTATTCAGTGGAACACCGGGGAGCTGTTTTTT

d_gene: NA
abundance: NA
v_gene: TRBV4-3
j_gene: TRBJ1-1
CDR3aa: CASSHKIISGTEAFF
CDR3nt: TGCGCCAGCAGCCACAAGATTATTTCGGGAACTGAAGCTTTCTTT

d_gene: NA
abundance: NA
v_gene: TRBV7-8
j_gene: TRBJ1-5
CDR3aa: CASSKYGADSNQPQHF
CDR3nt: TGTGCCAGCAGCAAGTATGGGGCGGATAGCAATCAGCCCCAGCATTTT

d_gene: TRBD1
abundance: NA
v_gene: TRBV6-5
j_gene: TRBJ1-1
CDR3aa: CASSSFGTGKNTEAFF
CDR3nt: TGTGCCAGCAGTTCGTTTGGGACAGGAAAAAACACTGAAGCTTTCTTT

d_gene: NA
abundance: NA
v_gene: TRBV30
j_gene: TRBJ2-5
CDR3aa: CAWSDARETQYF
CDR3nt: TGTGCCTGGAGTGATGCTAGAGAGACCCAGTACTTC

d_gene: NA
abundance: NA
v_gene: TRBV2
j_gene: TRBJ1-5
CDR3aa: CASSDVRVRDNSNQPQHF
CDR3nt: TGTGCCAGCAGTGACGTGAGGGTCCGTGACAATAGCAATCAGCCCCAGCATTTT

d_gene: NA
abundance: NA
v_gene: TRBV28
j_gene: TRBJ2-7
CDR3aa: CASSLSWGSRNYEQYF
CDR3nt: TGTGCCAGCAGTTTATCTTGGGGCTCGAGGAACTACGAGCAGTACTTC

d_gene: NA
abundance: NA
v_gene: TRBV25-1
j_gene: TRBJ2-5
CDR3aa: CASRGERFGTWYQETQYF
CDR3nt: TGTGCCAGCAGAGGAGAGCGGTTTGGCACTTGGTACCAAGAGACCCAGTACTTC

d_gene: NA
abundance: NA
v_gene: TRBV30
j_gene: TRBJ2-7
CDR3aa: CAWAHRDTSYEQYF
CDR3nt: TGTGCCTGGGCACACCGGGACACTTCCTACGAGCAGTACTTC

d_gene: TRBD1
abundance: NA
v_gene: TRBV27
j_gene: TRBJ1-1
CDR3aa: CASSSRTGSFHTEAFF
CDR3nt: TGTGCCAGCAGTTCCCGGACAGGGAGCTTCCACACTGAAGCTTTCTTT

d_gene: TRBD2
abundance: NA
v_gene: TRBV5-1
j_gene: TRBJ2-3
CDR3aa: CASSFGTSGITDTQYF
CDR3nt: TGCGCCAGCAGCTTTGGGACTAGCGGGATTACGGATACGCAGTATTTT

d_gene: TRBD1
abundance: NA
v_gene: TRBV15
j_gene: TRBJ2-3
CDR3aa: CATSTRTGGTDTQYF
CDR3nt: TGTGCCACCAGCACCCGGACAGGGGGCACAGATACGCAGTATTTT

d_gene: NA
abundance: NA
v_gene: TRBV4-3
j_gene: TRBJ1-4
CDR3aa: CASRRWGEEREKLFF
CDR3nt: TGCGCCAGCAGACGTTGGGGGGAAGAAAGAGAAAAACTGTTTTTT

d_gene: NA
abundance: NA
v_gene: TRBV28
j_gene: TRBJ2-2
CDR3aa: CASSYQDSTGELFF
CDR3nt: TGTGCCAGCAGTTACCAGGACAGCACCGGGGAGCTGTTTTTT

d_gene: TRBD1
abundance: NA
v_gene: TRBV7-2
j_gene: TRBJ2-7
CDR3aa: CASSLGTGLSYEQYF
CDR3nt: TGTGCCAGCAGCTTAGGGACAGGGCTCTCCTACGAGCAGTACTTC

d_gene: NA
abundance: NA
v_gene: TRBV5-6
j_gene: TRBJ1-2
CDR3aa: CASRTPNYGYTF
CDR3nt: TGTGCCAGCAGGACTCCTAACTATGGCTACACCTTC

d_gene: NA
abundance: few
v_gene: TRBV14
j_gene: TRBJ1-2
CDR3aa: CASSQEFLGVRRALRDYGYTF
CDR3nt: TGTGCCAGCAGCCAAGAATTTTTGGGAGTTAGGAGGGCCCTGCGGGACTATGGCTACACCTTC